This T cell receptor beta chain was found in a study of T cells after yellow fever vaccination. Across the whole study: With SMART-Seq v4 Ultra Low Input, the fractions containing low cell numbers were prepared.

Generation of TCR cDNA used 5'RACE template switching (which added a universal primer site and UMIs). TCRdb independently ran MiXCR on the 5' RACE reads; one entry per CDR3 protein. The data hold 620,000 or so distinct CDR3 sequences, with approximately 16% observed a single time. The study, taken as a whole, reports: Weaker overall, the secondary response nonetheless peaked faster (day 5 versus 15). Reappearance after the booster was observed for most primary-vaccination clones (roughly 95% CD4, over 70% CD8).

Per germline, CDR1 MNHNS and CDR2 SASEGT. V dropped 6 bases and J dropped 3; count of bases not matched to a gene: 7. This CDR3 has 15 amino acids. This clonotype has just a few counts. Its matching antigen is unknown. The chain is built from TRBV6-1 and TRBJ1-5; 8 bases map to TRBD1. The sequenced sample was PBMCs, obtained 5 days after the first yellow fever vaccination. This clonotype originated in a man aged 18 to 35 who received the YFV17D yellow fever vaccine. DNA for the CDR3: TGTGCCAGCAGCCATCGGACAGGGCCCAATCAGCCCCAGCATTTT. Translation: CASSHRTGPNQPQHF.